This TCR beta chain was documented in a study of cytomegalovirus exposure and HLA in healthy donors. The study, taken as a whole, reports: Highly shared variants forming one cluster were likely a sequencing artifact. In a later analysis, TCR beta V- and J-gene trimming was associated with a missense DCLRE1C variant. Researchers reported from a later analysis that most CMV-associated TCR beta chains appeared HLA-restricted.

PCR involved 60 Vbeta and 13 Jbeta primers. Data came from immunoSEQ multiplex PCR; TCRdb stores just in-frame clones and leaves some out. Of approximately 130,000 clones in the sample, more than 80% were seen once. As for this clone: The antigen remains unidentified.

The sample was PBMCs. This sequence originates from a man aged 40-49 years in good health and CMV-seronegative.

The CDR3 DNA is TGTGCCAGCAGCTGGGGACAGGGGAGCAATCAGCCCCAGCATTTT. Translation gives CASSWGQGSNQPQHF. The V and J genes are TRBV7-2 and TRBJ1-5; 10 positions agree with TRBD1. CDR3 size: 15 residues. V lost 4 bases to trimming and J lost 1 base; unmatched junction nucleotides: 1. CDR1 SGHTA and CDR2 FQGNSA come from the germline V gene.